This T cell receptor beta chain was recovered during a study of OX40 agonist ivuxolimab in advanced cancers. In the study overall: The costimulatory receptor OX40 (CD134) was targeted by ivuxolimab, a fully human IgG2 agonistic monoclonal antibody. Intravenous ivuxolimab was administered to patients every 2 weeks at six dose levels: 0.01, 0.1, 0.3, 1.5, 3 and 10 mg/kg. Of the roughly 51 patients in dose escalation, some 19 had hepatocellular carcinoma, about 15 had melanoma, 9 had renal cell carcinoma and 9 had head and neck cancer. In the dose-escalation cohort, 65% to 85% of patients were male, and the mean age was approximately 60 years with a range of about 20 to 80. Patients were allowed to have had prior anti-PD-1, anti-PD-L1 or anti-CTLA-4 therapy, and 40% of the dose-escalation patients had been treated with checkpoint inhibitors. Partial responses occurred in three dose-escalation patients, of whom one had hepatocellular carcinoma and two had cutaneous melanoma. The purpose of peripheral TCRbeta sequencing was to test whether ivuxolimab changed TCR sequence diversity and led to clonal T-cell expansion. The paper describes the monotherapy dose-escalation part (N ≈ 52 patients) of the phase I trial of ivuxolimab. The full study reports these points: Partial responders in the 0.1-3.0 mg/kg groups had among the lowest normalized peripheral clonal expansion, especially among CD8+ T cells. At doses of 0.1 to 3.0 mg/kg, clonal expansion of both CD4+ and CD8+ T cells in blood was seen between baseline and week 6. Which antigens the clonally expanded peripheral T cells were specific for was not determined. Low levels of normalized T-cell clonal expansion were also seen in some patients who did not respond. On average, CD8+ T cells showed more expanded clones than CD4+ T cells after ivuxolimab.

Remarks on this clone: What this receptor recognizes is not known. Per-nucleotide qualities are absent, and no much larger clonotype sits a single base away.

Genomic DNA was isolated from the sorted cells so that the TCRbeta CDR3 region could be sequenced. The immunoSEQ Assay was used to sequence the TCRbeta CDR3 regions. In TCRdb, the immuneACCESS table is reduced to in-frame sequences with V and J assigned. These tables do not hold every clone; where another copy was compared, an unresolved V gene accounts for under half, and the others remain unexplained. Present in this sample are around 65,000 clones, 70% to 90% of which were seen just once. The ten largest clones represent approximately 5.4% of the sample. Patients with a history of autoimmune disease or receiving systemic immunosuppression were excluded from the trial. Peripheral blood for TCR sequencing was drawn from every dose cohort at baseline, at cycle 4 day 1 and at cycle 7 day 1. The samples were taken from a phase I, first-in-human, multicenter, open-label dose-escalation trial of ivuxolimab. The trial enrolled adults with locally advanced or metastatic head and neck squamous cell, hepatocellular, melanoma or renal cell carcinoma. Before TCR sequencing, CD4+ T cells and CD8+ T cells from peripheral blood were sorted into separate populations.

At the junction V is shortened by 4 bases and J by 4 bases, with 13 bases in between. Taken from cysteine to phenylalanine, the CDR3 has 14 residues. Solely the CDR3 DNA is kept, with 42 bases framed from the first base. CDR1 and CDR2, looked up from the germline V gene, are MNHEY and SVGAGI. The sequence derives from an adult with an advanced solid tumor such as melanoma, head and neck, liver or kidney cancer. The chain employs TRBV6-5 and TRBJ1-1; a confident D gene designation cannot be given. The sequenced sample was CD4+ or CD8+ T cells sorted from blood, obtained in a trial of the OX40 agonist ivuxolimab. The CDR3 reads CASSSRESGTEAFF. The DNA is as follows: TGTGCCAGCAGTTCGCGGGAGTCGGGCACTGAAGCTTTCTTT.